One and the same sample provided the 25 T cell receptor beta chains below, sequenced in a study of blood T cell repertoires in COVID-19. The data were produced by immunoSEQ multiplex PCR, yet TCRdb's version contains in-frame clones alone and is incomplete. This table has roughly 260,000 clones, 65% to 80% appearing once. Sample: peripheral blood. The receptors shown here come from a woman aged 35 to 49 with active or convalescent COVID-19.

The rearrangement uses TRBV6-4 and TRBJ2-1; TRBD2 aligns across 8 bases. CDR3 length: 15 residues. With 0 bases clipped from V and 2 bases from J, the junction kept 0 bases outside the gene matches. Germline CDR1 reads MRHNA; CDR2 reads SNTAGT. This chain's CDR3 is CASSDSGGAYNEQFF. CDR3 DNA: TGTGCCAGCAGTGACTCCGGGGGGGCCTACAATGAGCAGTTCTTC.

CDR3 nucleotides: TGTGCCATCAGTGAGGCCGGGGATAATGAAAAACTGTTTTTT. It is translated as CAISEAGDNEKLFF. This sequence joins TRBV10-3 and TRBJ1-4; D gene uncertain. The CDR3 runs 14 residues. Per germline, CDR1 ENHRY and CDR2 SYGVKD. V was cut by 2 bases and J by 4 bases, with 8 bases left in between.

Only one count was recorded for this clone. This chain joins TRBV28 and TRBJ1-2; 10 positions match TRBD1. V trimming: 3 bases; J trimming: 3 bases; junction bases outside the gene matches: 7. This CDR3 comprises 16 residues. From germline, CDR1 is MDHEN and CDR2 SYDVKM. In nucleotides, the CDR3 is TGTGCCAGCAGTTTCACCCCCGGGACAGGGGACTATGGCTACACCTTC. Protein product: CASSFTPGTGDYGYTF.

This clone was counted a single time. The CDR3 DNA sequence: TGTGCCAGTACCGAAGGGGTCTGGGCAGCCAATCAGCCCCAGCATTTT. This gives the protein CASTEGVWAANQPQHF. This chain links TRBV19 with TRBJ1-5, with a possible D match to TRBD1 (5 bases). The CDR3 spans 16 residues. V lost 7 bases to trimming and J lost 3 bases, with 19 bases between them. From germline, CDR1 is LNHDA and CDR2 SQIVND (reference sequence).

The chain joins TRBV11-2 to TRBJ1-1, with 7 bases aligning to TRBD1. Per germline, CDR1 SGHAT and CDR2 FQNNGV. CDR3 length equals 15 residues. After removal of 2 bases from V and 0 bases from J, the junction contained 3 bases not matched to a gene. CDR3 coding DNA: TGTGCCAGCAGCTTAATGGGACAGATGAACACTGAAGCTTTCTTT. Protein sequence: CASSLMGQMNTEAFF.

The V gene is TRBV5-1, the J gene TRBJ2-3; tentatively, D is TRBD2 (6 bases). V lost 1 base and J 0 bases, leaving 12 bases between the germline ends. The CDR3 is made up of 16 amino acids. Germline lookup yields CDR1 SGHRS and CDR2 YFSETQ. CDR3: CASSLLAAGSTDTQYF. As DNA, the CDR3 is TGCGCCAGCAGCTTGCTGGCGGCGGGGAGCACAGATACGCAGTATTTT.

The chain is built from TRBV27 and TRBJ1-1; 7 nucleotides line up with TRBD1. V lost 5 bases, J lost 0 bases, and 6 bases stayed unmatched. CDR1 MNHEY and CDR2 SMNVEV come from the germline V gene (reference sequence). This CDR3 is 15 amino acids long. The CDR3 nucleotides read TGTGCCAGCAGTCCCCAGACAGGGCTGAACACTGAAGCTTTCTTT. Translated: CASSPQTGLNTEAFF.

The J gene is TRBJ1-5, the V gene TRBV2; TRBD1 is a possible D gene (6 bases). The CDR3 extends over 13 amino acids. The ends were cut back, 6 bases at V and 4 bases at J, with 10 bases in the middle. Germline CDR1 is SNHLY and CDR2 is FYNNEI. This CDR3 reads CASSQGINQPQHF. The DNA of the CDR3 is TGTGCCAGCAGCCAGGGGATAAATCAGCCCCAGCATTTT. Supplemented by reference TRBV2 and TRBJ1-5, the full variable domain reads EPEVTQTPSHQVTQMGQEVILRCVPISNHLYFYWYRQILGQKVEFLVSFYNNEISEKSEIFDDQFSVERPDGSNFTLKIRSTKLEDSAMYFCASSQGINQPQHFGDGTRLSIL.

The table lists this clone with a few counts. It may be a read error: a sequence one base away is much more abundant. This sequence joins TRBV11-3 and TRBJ2-1, with TRBD2 identical over 7 bases. Germline V lookup: CDR1 SGHNT, CDR2 YENEEA. This CDR3 is 15 amino acids long. With V trimmed by 5 bases and J by 0 bases, 4 bases remained unmatched. CDR3 in amino acids: CASSPGRSSYNEQFF. Here the CDR3 DNA reads TGTGCCAGCAGCCCCGGGAGGAGCTCCTACAATGAGCAGTTCTTC.

The V and J genes are TRBV9 and TRBJ1-6, with D possibly TRBD1 on 5 matching bases. CDR1 is SGDLS, CDR2 YYNGEE, per germline. Trimming shortened V by 2 bases and J by 7 bases, and 13 bases separated the two germline ends. The CDR3 is 15 amino acids. CDR3 bases: TGTGCCAGCAGCGTCTGGGGCGCTAACAATTCACCCCTCCACTTT. Residues: CASSVWGANNSPLHF.

This clone was recorded once. This rearrangement joins TRBV5-1 to TRBJ1-4; 7 bases are a match to TRBD1. Germline-derived CDR1 and CDR2 are SGHRS and YFSETQ. The CDR3 is 14 residues long. The V segment lost 4 bases and the J segment 7 bases; nucleotides outside the gene matches: 7. CDR3 sequence reads: CASSPGGGIEKLFF. The CDR3 bases are TGCGCCAGCAGCCCGGGAGGGGGCATTGAAAAACTGTTTTTT.

The genes are TRBV5-4 and TRBJ2-3; TRBD2 matches 9 bases. The germline V gene encodes CDR1 SGHNT and CDR2 YYREEE (reference sequence). V lost 5 bases, J lost 0 bases, and 4 bases stayed unmatched. This CDR3 has 15 residues. Here the CDR3 reads CASRPTSGSTDTQYF. The DNA of the CDR3 is TGTGCCAGCAGGCCTACTAGCGGGAGCACAGATACGCAGTATTTT.

This clone was picked up a small number of times. The chain uses TRBV14 and TRBJ1-2; 10 nucleotides agree with TRBD1. This CDR3 is 16 amino acids long. Trimming removed 4 bases from V and 7 bases from J; junction bases left unmatched: 12. The germline gives CDR1 SGHDN, CDR2 FVKESK. In DNA form, the CDR3 reads TGTGCCAGCAGCCCCCTGGGGGACAGGGGACGTGGTGGCTACACCTTC. Its translation: CASSPLGDRGRGGYTF.

This chain connects TRBV5-1 to TRBJ1-4; 10 positions agree with TRBD1. CDR1 and CDR2 from the germline V gene are SGHRS and YFSETQ. The CDR3 contains 17 residues. V shed 2 bases, J shed 5 bases, and the junction held 9 bases outside the gene matches. This CDR3 reads CASSLPNRTGGNEKLFF. CDR3 sequence (DNA): TGCGCCAGCAGCTTACCCAATCGGACAGGGGGGAATGAAAAACTGTTTTTT.

The chain links TRBV19 to TRBJ1-2; D call uncertain. V lost 1 base and J 0 bases, leaving 12 bases between the germline ends. This CDR3 contains 16 residues. The germline CDR1 and CDR2 sequences are LNHDA and SQIVND (reference sequence). The CDR3 nucleotides are TGTGCCAGTAGTATAGGGGCACTTCAAGCTAACTATGGCTACACCTTC. It encodes CASSIGALQANYGYTF. Full variable domain (rest looked up from reference TRBV19 and TRBJ1-2): DGGITQSPKYLFRKEGQNVTLSCEQNLNHDAMYWYRQDPGQGLRLIYYSQIVNDFQKGDIAEGYSVSREKKESFPLTVTSAQKNPTAFYLCASSIGALQANYGYTFGSGTRLTVV.

The chain recombines TRBV10-3 with TRBJ1-4; 8 bases are a match to TRBD1. CDR3 length: 14 residues. Germline V gene data show CDR1 as ENHRY and CDR2 as SYGVKD. Losses at the gene ends were 6 bases for V and 8 bases for J; bases not matched to a gene: 8. The CDR3 coding sequence is TGTGCCATCAGCGGGGCCAGGGGGCACGAAAAACTGTTTTTT. Its translation: CAISGARGHEKLFF.

In this sample, this clone turned up a few times. The V and J genes are TRBV6-1 and TRBJ1-1, with TRBD1 matching 9 bases. Germline V gene lookup returns CDR1 MNHNS and CDR2 SASEGT. CDR3 length: 15 amino acids. V lost 1 base to trimming and J lost 2 bases; unmatched junction nucleotides: 2. The CDR3: CASSEVGQGNTEAFF. The CDR3 DNA follows: TGTGCCAGCAGTGAAGTGGGACAGGGTAACACTGAAGCTTTCTTT.

The gene calls are TRBV11-2 and TRBJ2-7; D is possibly TRBD2 (5 bases). Germline lookup yields CDR1 SGHAT and CDR2 FQNNGV. The CDR3 has 13 residues. Trimming pared 0 bases from V and 5 bases from J, leaving 8 bases between. CDR3 region: CASSLDRRNEQYF. In DNA, the CDR3 is TGTGCCAGCAGCTTAGATCGGAGGAACGAGCAGTACTTC.

The chain is built from TRBV6-4 and TRBJ2-5, with 9 bases identical to TRBD2. Germline V CDR1 and CDR2: MRHNA, SNTAGT. This CDR3 is built from 13 residues. V lost 5 bases, J lost 3 bases, and 1 base stayed unmatched. The CDR3 here is CASSRTSEETQYF. CDR3 nucleotides: TGTGCCAGCAGTAGGACTAGCGAAGAGACCCAGTACTTC.

This clone was recorded many times. The same CDR3 also results from other DNA sequences found in this sample. The genes are TRBV5-1 and TRBJ2-5; a possible D gene is TRBD1 (6 bases). The CDR3 contains 12 residues. Deletions cut 4 bases from V and 5 bases from J, with 9 bases between. Looked up from germline, CDR1 is SGHRS and CDR2 is YFSETQ. The CDR3 sequence is CASSDRGETQYF. CDR3 sequence (DNA): TGCGCCAGCAGCGATAGGGGGGAGACCCAGTACTTC. The complete variable domain, with remaining parts taken from reference TRBV5-1 and TRBJ2-5, reads KAGVTQTPRYLIKTRGQQVTLSCSPISGHRSVSWYQQTPGQGLQFLFEYFSETQRNKGNFPGRFSGRQFSNSRSEMNVSTLELGDSALYLCASSDRGETQYFGPGTRLLVL.

V and J are TRBV18 and TRBJ1-2; TRBD1 might be the D (5 bases). The CDR3 covers 13 residues. V gave up 3 bases and J gave up 4 bases, with 9 bases separating them. CDR1 KGHSH and CDR2 LQKENI come from the germline V gene. The CDR3 DNA sequence: TGTGCCAGCTCACCCTACGACAGCTATGGCTACACCTTC. Translation gives CASSPYDSYGYTF.

This chain connects TRBV5-6 to TRBJ1-4; 7 positions agree with TRBD1. This CDR3 has 17 amino acids. The trim removed 4 bases at V and 2 bases at J, leaving 11 bases unmatched. Looked up from germline, CDR1 is SGHDT and CDR2 is YYEEEE. CDR3 in DNA: TGTGCCAGCAGCGCTGTCTTAAGGGGGCCTACTAATGAAAAACTGTTTTTT. Translating gives CASSAVLRGPTNEKLFF. The complete variable domain, with remaining parts taken from reference TRBV5-6 and TRBJ1-4, reads DAGVTQSPTHLIKTRGQQVTLRCSPKSGHDTVSWYQQALGQGPQFIFQYYEEEERQRGNFPDRFSGHQFPNYSSELNVNALLLGDSALYLCASSAVLRGPTNEKLFFGSGTQLSVL.

The chain joins TRBV7-2 to TRBJ2-5, with a possible D match to TRBD2 (6 bases). Germline V gene data show CDR1 as SGHTA and CDR2 as FQGNSA. The CDR3 sequence is 15 residues long. V was cut by 6 bases and J by 4 bases, with 18 bases left in between. CDR3 DNA sequence: TGTGCCAGCAGTCGGCTAGCGTCCCTCTTAGAGACCCAGTACTTC. It encodes CASSRLASLLETQYF.

This chain uses TRBV7-2 with TRBJ1-1; 8 nucleotides match TRBD1. V lost 5 bases, J lost 5 bases, and 7 bases stayed unmatched. CDR1 and CDR2 from the germline V gene are SGHTA and FQGNSA. The CDR3 is made up of 14 amino acids. The CDR3: CASSLTGGGTEAFF. As DNA, the CDR3 is TGTGCCAGCAGCCTTACAGGGGGAGGTACTGAAGCTTTCTTT.

The genes are TRBV4-1 and TRBJ1-1; D may be TRBD1 (5 bases). The CDR3 has 14 amino acids. Germline V gene lookup returns CDR1 MGHRA and CDR2 YSYEKL. V lost 6 bases and J lost 0, with 11 bases in between. CDR3 bases: TGCGCCAGCAGTCGACAGCTAGTGAACACTGAAGCTTTCTTT. Amino acids: CASSRQLVNTEAFF.